The 22 T cell receptor beta chains reported below all come from one sample, sequenced in a study of shared clonotypes between healthy human individuals (dated by TCRdb to the early 2020s). The library was prepared using the immunoSEQ multiplex PCR assay. The table was pulled from immuneACCESS by TCRdb, which kept in-frame rearrangements only. Such tables lose some clones; where checked, under half of the loss comes from unresolved V genes, and the rest has no known cause. The sample yields about 2.4 million clones; 80% to 95% were counted once. Around 0.4% of the sample lies in the top ten. Sample: naive CD4+ T cells from PBMCs. The sample's cell subset or site label, in plain terms: CD45RA+ positively selected. These receptors were taken from a man aged 18-30 years in good health. Some clones in this sample may be carry-over from other donors' samples.

The chain carries TRBV18 and TRBJ1-1, with D possibly matching TRBD1 (5 bases). This CDR3 has 15 residues. CDR1 KGHSH and CDR2 LQKENI come from the germline V gene. Trimming shortened V by 3 bases and J by 0 bases, and 11 bases separated the two germline ends. The CDR3 DNA reads TGTGCCAGCTCACCGAGACAGAGCTTGAACACTGAAGCTTTCTTT. Encoded protein: CASSPRQSLNTEAFF. Full variable domain (rest looked up from reference TRBV18 and TRBJ1-1): NAGVMQNPRHLVRRRGQEARLRCSPMKGHSHVYWYRQLPEEGLKFMVYLQKENIIDESGMPKERFSAEFPKEGPSILRIQQVVRGDSAAYFCASSPRQSLNTEAFFGQGTRLTVV.

The chain carries TRBV2 and TRBJ1-6; D is perhaps TRBD1 (6 bases). Deletions cut 6 bases from V and 3 bases from J, with 18 bases between. Germline CDR1 is SNHLY and CDR2 is FYNNEI. This CDR3 is built from 17 residues. The CDR3 protein is CASSPDRTNRYNSPLHF. DNA for the CDR3: TGTGCCAGCAGCCCTGACAGGACAAACCGCTATAATTCACCCCTCCACTTT.

The rearrangement links TRBV5-1 to TRBJ2-5, with 13 bases aligning to TRBD2. The CDR3 spans 19 residues. In germline, CDR1 is SGHRS, CDR2 YFSETQ. Trimming cost V 0 bases and J 2 bases; bases outside gene matches: 10. This CDR3 is CASSLAFGLAGVEQETQYF. For the CDR3, the DNA is TGCGCCAGCAGCTTGGCGTTCGGACTAGCGGGAGTAGAGCAAGAGACCCAGTACTTC.

The chain recombines TRBV28 with TRBJ1-1; D is unclear. Germline CDR1 MDHEN, CDR2 SYDVKM. CDR3 length: 15 residues. The germline V and J ends were trimmed by 2 bases and 1 base, with 11 bases remaining between them. The CDR3 DNA follows: TGTGCCAGCAGTTTAATTGAGCTTGGGAACACTGAAGCTTTCTTT. Translated: CASSLIELGNTEAFF.

In the case of this clone: Other DNA sequences in this specimen translate into the identical CDR3. This chain joins TRBV7-3 and TRBJ2-3; D tentatively fits TRBD1 or TRBD2 (6 bases each). The CDR3 runs 14 residues. Germline V gene data show CDR1 as SGHTA and CDR2 as FQGTGA. The V end was cut by 2 bases, the J end by 3 bases, with 9 bases between. The CDR3 coding sequence is TGTGCCAGCAGCTTATTAGGGGGGACAGATACGCAGTATTTT. This encodes CASSLLGGTDTQYF.

With respect to this clone: In the same sample, other DNA sequences code for this CDR3. The V and J genes are TRBV10-3 and TRBJ2-5, with D maybe TRBD2 (6 bases). The germline V gene encodes CDR1 ENHRY and CDR2 SYGVKD. The CDR3 loop spans 13 amino acids. The V and J ends lost 4 bases and 2 bases respectively, with 8 bases between them. The CDR3 is CAISAGGQETQYF. CDR3 bases: TGTGCCATCAGTGCCGGGGGTCAAGAGACCCAGTACTTC.

CDR3 protein: CASSSGTGGTQYF. The CDR3 DNA reads TGTGCCAGCAGCTCCGGGACTGGGGGGACCCAGTACTTC. The chain joins TRBV5-5 to TRBJ2-5, with a possible D match to TRBD2 (6 bases). V was pared by 3 bases and J by 7 bases, with 13 bases between. Per germline, CDR1 SGHKS and CDR2 YYEKEE (reference sequence). The CDR3 totals 13 residues.

The genes are TRBV5-4 and TRBJ1-1; D is uncertain. The CDR3 is made up of 15 amino acids. The germline V gene encodes CDR1 SGHNT and CDR2 YYREEE (reference sequence). V lost 0 bases and J 2 bases, leaving 11 bases between the germline ends. This chain's CDR3 is CASSLAVGANTEAFF. CDR3 in DNA: TGTGCCAGCAGCTTGGCGGTCGGAGCAAACACTGAAGCTTTCTTT.

This clone was counted between two and nine times. The V gene is TRBV21-1, the J gene TRBJ1-1. TRBV21-1 is tagged as a pseudogene. The CDR3 covers 13 residues. The CDR3: CASSKAGNTEAFF. The CDR3 DNA reads TGTGCCAGCAGCAAAGCGGGGAACACTGAAGCTTTCTTT.

The genes are TRBV30 and TRBJ2-7; 7 bases are a match to TRBD2. Germline V gene sequence: CDR1 GTSNPN, CDR2 SVGIG (reference sequence). Germline trimming cut 1 base from V and 3 bases from J; bases unmatched to any gene: 3. The CDR3 contains 13 residues. DNA for the CDR3: TGTGCCTGGAGTGCGGGACTAAACTACGAGCAGTACTTC. It yields the protein CAWSAGLNYEQYF.

V gene TRBV5-1 combines with J gene TRBJ2-1; 7 nucleotides align to TRBD1. This CDR3 contains 15 residues. With V trimmed by 0 bases and J by 4 bases, 4 bases remained unmatched. Germline V CDR1 and CDR2: SGHRS, YFSETQ. Written as DNA, the CDR3 is TGCGCCAGCAGCTTGGAGGGACAGAGATACAATGAGCAGTTCTTC. It specifies CASSLEGQRYNEQFF.

The rearrangement joins TRBV28 to TRBJ2-7; possible D gene TRBD2, 6 bases. The CDR3 has 14 residues. The germline gives CDR1 MDHEN, CDR2 SYDVKM. V lost 6 bases, J lost 7 bases, and 19 bases lay in between. CDR3 in amino acids: CASSLGGVLGEQYF. The CDR3 DNA sequence: TGTGCCAGCAGCCTGGGGGGAGTCCTGGGGGAGCAGTACTTC.

The rearrangement uses TRBV12-5 and TRBJ1-2; tentatively, D is TRBD1 (5 bases). The CDR3 contains 14 residues. With 3 bases removed from V and 4 bases from J, the gap between germline ends came to 12 bases. The germline V gene encodes CDR1 LGHNT and CDR2 FRNRAP. CDR3 protein: CASGFSGAAYGYTF. As DNA, the CDR3 is TGTGCTAGTGGTTTTTCCGGGGCTGCCTATGGCTACACCTTC. The full variable domain, in which reference TRBV12-5 and TRBJ1-2 provide the parts outside the CDR3, is DARVTQTPRHKVTEMGQEVTMRCQPILGHNTVFWYRQTMMQGLELLAYFRNRAPLDDSGMPKDRFSAEMPDATLATLKIQPSEPRDSAVYFCASGFSGAAYGYTFGSGTRLTVV.

The rearrangement links TRBV4-3 to TRBJ2-3; 8 positions match TRBD2. The CDR3 runs 22 residues. Trimming cost V 1 base and J 0 bases; bases outside gene matches: 21. The germline gives CDR1 LGHNA, CDR2 YSLEER. The CDR3 coding sequence is TGCGCCAGCAGCCAAGGCTGGTCCGGGGGATTACTAGCGGAGTTTAGCACAGATACGCAGTATTTT. Its protein is CASSQGWSGGLLAEFSTDTQYF.

A word on this clone: Other DNA variants within this sample encode the same CDR3. The chain links TRBV11-3 to TRBJ2-3, with D maybe TRBD1 (6 bases). With 1 base removed from V and 0 bases from J, the gap between germline ends came to 8 bases. CDR1 is SGHNT, CDR2 YENEEA, per germline. The CDR3 covers 15 residues. The CDR3 is CASSLGQASTDTQYF. The CDR3 nucleotides read TGTGCCAGCAGCTTAGGACAGGCCAGCACAGATACGCAGTATTTT.

Turning to this clone: Other DNA variants within this sample encode the same CDR3. J is TRBJ1-3 and V is TRBV30, with no clear D. The germline V gene has CDR1 GTSNPN and CDR2 SVGIG (reference sequence). The CDR3 is made up of 12 amino acids. Trimming left V 5 bases short and J 2 bases short, with 7 bases between. The CDR3 region has the DNA TGTGCCTGGTCGGGGACTGGAAACACCATATATTTT. This codes for CAWSGTGNTIYF. Combining the CDR3 with reference TRBV30 and TRBJ1-3 gives the whole variable domain SQTIHQWPATLVQPVGSPLSLECTVEGTSNPNLYWYRQAAGRGLQLLFYSVGIGQISSEVPQNLSASRPQDRQFILSSKKLLLSDSGFYLCAWSGTGNTIYFGEGSWLTVV.

The chain links TRBV7-9 to TRBJ2-7, with D possibly TRBD1 on 5 matching bases. This CDR3 has 13 amino acids. The ends were cut back, 6 bases at V and 6 bases at J, with 15 bases in the middle. In germline, CDR1 is SEHNR, CDR2 FQNEAQ (reference sequence). The CDR3 bases are TGTGCCAGCAGAACCACAGGATTGGCCGAGCAGTACTTC. It encodes CASRTTGLAEQYF.

This chain links TRBV5-4 with TRBJ1-2, with unresolved D. Germline-derived CDR1 and CDR2 are SGHNT and YYREEE (reference sequence). V dropped 5 bases and J dropped 2 bases, with 7 bases sitting between them. CDR3 size: 12 residues. CDR3 sequence reads: CASRRINYGYTF. The CDR3 DNA follows: TGTGCCAGCAGGAGAATAAACTATGGCTACACCTTC.

Turning to this clone: Other DNA variants within this sample encode the same CDR3. V usage is TRBV6-1 and J usage is TRBJ2-7; D call uncertain. In germline, CDR1 is MNHNS, CDR2 SASEGT. The CDR3 loop spans 11 amino acids. The V and J ends lost 4 bases and 1 base respectively, with 2 bases between them. As DNA, the CDR3 is TGTGCCAGCAGTGGGTCCTACGAGCAGTACTTC. This translates into CASSGSYEQYF.

This rearrangement joins TRBV27 to TRBJ1-2; possibly TRBD1 for D (6 bases). Germline CDR1 MNHEY, CDR2 SMNVEV (reference sequence). CDR3 length equals 13 residues. V lost 3 bases and J lost 7, with 12 bases in between. CDR3 DNA sequence: TGTGCCAGCAGTTTCTGGGGGGCCGGTGGCTACACCTTC. Its protein product is CASSFWGAGGYTF.

The J gene is TRBJ2-3, the V gene TRBV5-1, with TRBD1 identical over 11 bases. Germline V gene data show CDR1 as SGHRS and CDR2 as YFSETQ. V trimming: 4 bases; J trimming: 4 bases; junction bases outside the gene matches: 8. The CDR3 length is 16 residues. The CDR3 nucleotides are TGCGCCAGCAGCCATGGACAGGGGGCCGTTTCAGATACGCAGTATTTT. Translated, it gives CASSHGQGAVSDTQYF.

The chain recombines TRBV11-2 with TRBJ2-7; D is unresolved. CDR3 size: 15 residues. Germline CDR1 is SGHAT and CDR2 is FQNNGV. The V end was cut by 5 bases, the J end by 0 bases, with 14 bases between. CDR3 in amino acids: CASSPVDQSSYEQYF. CDR3 nucleotides: TGTGCCAGCAGCCCAGTGGATCAAAGCTCCTACGAGCAGTACTTC.